These 26 T cell receptor beta chains were sequenced from one sample in a study of CD8 T cells in ankylosing spondylitis. Notes on the study in general: A TCR beta motif made of about eight highly homologous variants seemed typical of ankylosing spondylitis blood.

No antigen has been identified for these receptors. Via MiXCR, TCRdb re-called the 5' RACE reads, giving one row per CDR3 protein. Of 200,000 to 250,000 distinct CDR3 sequences in the sample, 6% to 8% were seen once. The source material was blood, either unsorted or a sorted T cell fraction (not recorded which). These receptors came from a male donor with ankylosing spondylitis.

This clonotype has a count of ten or more. The chain combines TRBV11-2 with TRBJ2-7; TRBD1 is a possible D gene (5 bases). The V gene's germline CDR1 is SGHAT and CDR2 FQNNGV. V was trimmed by 5 bases and J by 3 bases, leaving 14 bases between them. This CDR3 has 14 residues. CDR3 coding DNA: TGTGCCAGCAGCCTCGCCGGACATTACTACGAGCAGTACTTC. It codes for CASSLAGHYYEQYF. Using reference TRBV11-2 and TRBJ2-7 for the parts outside the CDR3, the full variable domain is EAGVAQSPRYKIIEKRQSVAFWCNPISGHATLYWYQQILGQGPKLLIQFQNNGVVDDSQLPKDRFSAERLKGVDSTLKIQPAKLEDSAVYLCASSLAGHYYEQYFGPGTRLTVT.

This clonotype occurred many times. CDR3 loop: CSVETSGKYEQYF. CDR3 bases: TGCAGCGTTGAGACTAGCGGGAAATACGAGCAGTACTTC. The rearrangement joins TRBV29-1 to TRBJ2-7; TRBD2 matches 11 bases. Germline-derived CDR1 and CDR2 are SQVTM and ANQGSEA. The CDR3 is 13 residues long. J lost 4 bases, V lost 3 bases, and 2 bases had no gene match.

This clonotype was seen many times. The chain carries TRBV9 and TRBJ1-2, with unresolved D. The V end was cut by 0 bases, the J end by 0 bases, with 3 bases between. Germline V gene data show CDR1 as SGDLS and CDR2 as YYNGEE. CDR3 length equals 13 residues. The CDR3 is CASSVAANYGYTF. The DNA of the CDR3 is TGTGCCAGCAGCGTAGCAGCTAACTATGGCTACACCTTC.

The table lists this clonotype with many counts. The CDR3: CASSLLGAGSSYEQYF. The CDR3 coding sequence is TGTGCCAGCAGCTTACTCGGGGCAGGGAGCTCCTACGAGCAGTACTTC. V and J are TRBV7-9 and TRBJ2-7, with D perhaps being TRBD1 or TRBD2 (5 bases each). Germline CDR1 is SEHNR and CDR2 is FQNEAQ (reference sequence). The CDR3 has 16 residues. V was clipped by 2 bases and J by 0 bases, with 14 bases between them. Together with reference TRBV7-9 and TRBJ2-7, the CDR3 gives the full variable domain: DTGVSQNPRHKITKRGQNVTFRCDPISEHNRLYWYRQTLGQGPEFLTYFQNEAQLEKSRLLSDRFSAERPKGSFSTLEIQRTEQGDSAMYLCASSLLGAGSSYEQYFGPGTRLTVT.

The chain has TRBV14 and TRBJ2-7; 12 nucleotides line up with TRBD1. CDR3 length equals 17 residues. Germline CDR1 reads SGHDN; CDR2 reads FVKESK. The trim removed 1 base at V and 3 bases at J, leaving 7 bases unmatched. DNA for the CDR3: TGTGCCAGCAGCCAAGGGGACAGGGGGCCCTCGGACTACGAGCAGTACTTC. It translates to CASSQGDRGPSDYEQYF.

This clonotype was counted many times. CDR3 region: CASSTPNRLSEQYF. CDR3 coding DNA: TGTGCCAGCAGCACCCCGAACAGGCTCAGCGAGCAGTACTTC. The chain couples TRBV7-2 to TRBJ2-7; possibly TRBD1 for D (5 bases). Trimming left V 5 bases short and J 6 bases short, with 17 bases between. Germline lookup yields CDR1 SGHTA and CDR2 FQGNSA. CDR3 size: 14 residues. Supplemented by reference TRBV7-2 and TRBJ2-7, the full variable domain reads GAGVSQSPSNKVTEKGKDVELRCDPISGHTALYWYRQSLGQGLEFLIYFQGNSAPDKSGLPSDRFSAERTGGSVSTLTIQRTQQEDSAVYLCASSTPNRLSEQYFGPGTRLTVT.

The gene calls are TRBV5-5 and TRBJ2-7; 7 nucleotides match TRBD1. The CDR3 runs 15 residues. The germline CDR1 and CDR2 sequences are SGHKS and YYEKEE (reference sequence). Trimming at V came to 3 bases and at J to 0 bases, leaving 6 bases not matched to a gene. The CDR3 DNA reads as TGTGCCAGCAGCTGGGGACAGCCCAGCTCCTACGAGCAGTACTTC. Translating gives CASSWGQPSSYEQYF.

This clonotype was counted ten times or more. V and J are TRBV28 and TRBJ2-1, with D maybe TRBD1 (6 bases). The CDR3 consists of 12 residues. Germline loops: CDR1 MDHEN, CDR2 SYDVKM. V lost 5 bases to trimming and J lost 5 bases, with 7 bases between them. CDR3 sequence: CASSTGNNEQFF. For the CDR3, the DNA is TGTGCCAGCAGTACAGGGAACAATGAGCAGTTCTTC.

This chain connects TRBV27 to TRBJ2-1, with 10 positions matching TRBD2. The CDR3 sequence is 15 residues long. Germline assignment: CDR1 MNHEY and CDR2 SMNVEV (reference sequence). The V gene end was trimmed by 6 bases and the J gene end by 5 bases; junction bases not matched to a gene: 7. In DNA form, the CDR3 reads TGTGCCAGCAGAAGTAGCGGGAGGAATCACAATGAGCAGTTCTTC. The encoded protein is CASRSSGRNHNEQFF.

Only a few counts were recorded for this clonotype. For the CDR3, the DNA is TGTGCCAGCAGCTCAGTAGGGATCCAGGTTAGGGCTTTCTTT. Its protein product is CASSSVGIQVRAFF. The rearrangement uses TRBV7-9 and TRBJ1-1, with unresolved D. Germline values: CDR1 SEHNR, CDR2 FQNEAQ (reference sequence). The CDR3 contains 14 residues. V shed 4 bases and J shed 11 bases, with 20 bases lying between them.

This chain uses TRBV6-5 with TRBJ1-1, with D unclear. V was cut by 4 bases and J by 5 bases, with 14 bases left in between. This CDR3 is built from 14 residues. Germline assignment: CDR1 MNHEY and CDR2 SVGAGI. For the CDR3, the DNA is TGTGCCAGCAGTTCTACAACTTTGAGGACTGAAGCTTTCTTT. It yields the protein CASSSTTLRTEAFF.

This rearrangement joins TRBV10-3 to TRBJ2-7, with TRBD2 matching 11 bases. This CDR3 region has 19 residues. V was clipped by 3 bases and J by 1 base; unmatched bases: 14. CDR1 and CDR2 from the germline V gene are ENHRY and SYGVKD. CDR3 residues: CAISEGMSSGGIISYEQYF. The CDR3 DNA reads TGTGCCATCAGTGAAGGAATGTCTAGCGGGGGGATAATTTCCTACGAGCAGTACTTC.

This clonotype was counted at least ten times. This chain connects TRBV6-4 to TRBJ2-1, with 7 bases aligning to TRBD2. This CDR3 contains 14 residues. Looked up from germline, CDR1 is MRHNA and CDR2 is SNTAGT. Losses at the gene ends were 2 bases for V and 6 bases for J; bases not matched to a gene: 4. The CDR3 coding sequence is TGTGCCAGCAGTGACAGGCGGACTAGCAATGAGCAGTTCTTC. This sequence encodes CASSDRRTSNEQFF.

This clonotype appeared a single time. CDR3 sequence: CASSSDDYRDTQYF. CDR3 in DNA: TGTGCCAGCAGCTCGGACGATTATAGAGATACGCAGTATTTT. J is TRBJ2-3 and V is TRBV13; no firm D call. Trimming removed 4 bases at V and 5 bases at J, with 13 bases between. The germline V gene has CDR1 PRHDT and CDR2 FYEKMQ (reference sequence). This CDR3 comprises 14 residues.

This clonotype was counted a few times. The chain carries TRBV7-9 and TRBJ2-1; D unclear. V was cut by 5 bases and J by 9 bases, with 20 bases left in between. The CDR3 spans 15 residues. Germline V gene lookup returns CDR1 SEHNR and CDR2 FQNEAQ (reference sequence). CDR3 in DNA: TGTGCCAGCAGCCCGGGCCCCGGCATTTATAGTGAGCAGTTCTTC. It encodes CASSPGPGIYSEQFF.

This clonotype was counted a few times. The chain has TRBV7-6 and TRBJ1-1; TRBD1 agrees at 7 bases. Per the germline V gene, CDR1 is SGHVS and CDR2 is FNYEAQ. The CDR3 totals 14 residues. V was clipped by 5 bases and J by 4 bases; unmatched bases: 7. CDR3 coding DNA: TGTGCCAGCAGCACGACAGGGATAGGCACTGAAGCTTTCTTT. It translates to CASSTTGIGTEAFF.

This clonotype has at least ten counts. CDR3 coding DNA: TGTGCCAGCAGCTTGAACCCGGGACAGGGAGAAAAACTGTTTTTT. The encoded protein is CASSLNPGQGEKLFF. V and J are TRBV11-2 and TRBJ1-4, with TRBD1 matching 9 bases. CDR1 and CDR2 (germline): SGHAT, FQNNGV. This CDR3 comprises 15 residues. V dropped 3 bases and J dropped 8; count of bases not matched to a gene: 7.

The table lists this clonotype with a few counts. The chain employs TRBV28 and TRBJ2-7; the D is unclear. The germline V gene encodes CDR1 MDHEN and CDR2 SYDVKM. The CDR3 loop spans 14 amino acids. Trimming pared 6 bases from V and 3 bases from J, leaving 15 bases between. The CDR3 DNA reads TGTGCCAGCAGCCAAAACGCAGAGAGCTACGAGCAGTACTTC. Encoded protein: CASSQNAESYEQYF.

This clonotype was seen many times. V is TRBV2 and J is TRBJ2-7, with TRBD1 identical over 7 bases. CDR1 is SNHLY, CDR2 FYNNEI, per germline. V gave up 2 bases and J gave up 4 bases; unmatched junction bases: 17. The CDR3 runs 18 residues. CDR3 DNA: TGTGCCAGCAGTGAAAGGATCGGGCAAGGGACAGTGCCGTACGAGCAGTACTTC. Translation: CASSERIGQGTVPYEQYF. The full variable domain, rest sourced from reference TRBV2 and TRBJ2-7, is EPEVTQTPSHQVTQMGQEVILRCVPISNHLYFYWYRQILGQKVEFLVSFYNNEISEKSEIFDDQFSVERPDGSNFTLKIRSTKLEDSAMYFCASSERIGQGTVPYEQYFGPGTRLTVT.

There are many counts of this clonotype. This chain uses TRBV12-3 or TRBV12-4 with TRBJ2-2, with D perhaps TRBD2 (6 bases). The CDR3 runs to 14 residues. V was cut by 10 bases and J by 2 bases, with 14 bases left in between. CDR3 sequence (DNA): TGTGCCATTGCGAACGGACTAAACACCGGGGAGCTGTTTTTT. Translated, it gives CAIANGLNTGELFF.

As concerns this clonotype: A much larger clone is a single base away; this may be a read error. The genes are TRBV4-2 and TRBJ1-2; maybe TRBD1 (6 bases). CDR1 and CDR2 from the germline V gene are LGHNA and YNFKEQ. The germline V and J ends were trimmed by 0 bases and 0 bases, with 8 bases remaining between them. This CDR3 contains 15 residues. CDR3 residues: CASSQEDRANYGYTF. The DNA of the CDR3 is TGTGCCAGCAGCCAAGAGGACAGAGCTAACTATGGCTACACCTTC.

This clonotype was recorded a few times. This chain joins TRBV9 and TRBJ2-1, with a tentative D call TRBD2 (6 bases). This CDR3 is built from 13 residues. Per the germline V gene, CDR1 is SGDLS and CDR2 is YYNGEE. Trimming took 4 bases from V and 10 from J, leaving 15 bases between them. The chain's CDR3 is CASSTPRGYEQFF. DNA for the CDR3: TGTGCCAGCAGCACCCCGCGGGGATACGAGCAGTTCTTC.

This clonotype was seen only a few times. DNA of the CDR3: TGCAGTGCTAGGGGACTAGCGGGAGTCAATGAGCAGTTCTTC. It encodes CSARGLAGVNEQFF. This chain links TRBV20-1 with TRBJ2-1; 14 nucleotides align to TRBD2. V gave up 3 bases and J gave up 6 bases; unmatched junction bases: 1. This CDR3 contains 14 residues. Germline V CDR1 and CDR2: DFQATT, SNEGSKA (reference sequence).

The CDR3 DNA reads TGTGCCAGCAGTCTAGCCCCCAGGCGGACCTACGAGCAGTACTTC. Translated, it gives CASSLAPRRTYEQYF. The chain is built from TRBV11-2 and TRBJ2-7; maybe TRBD2 (5 bases). Germline V CDR1 and CDR2: SGHAT, FQNNGV. The ends were cut back, 6 bases at V and 2 bases at J, with 17 bases in the middle. The CDR3 has 15 amino acids.

This clonotype was recorded at least ten times. CDR3 region: CASSGDIYEQYF. The CDR3 DNA reads as TGTGCCAGTAGTGGGGATATTTACGAGCAGTACTTC. The V call is TRBV19, the J call TRBJ2-7, with D uncertain. This CDR3 spans 12 amino acids. Germline CDR1 reads LNHDA; CDR2 reads SQIVND (reference sequence). V dropped 5 bases and J dropped 4 bases, with 9 bases sitting between them.

The chain uses TRBV7-9 and TRBJ1-4; 8 bases align to TRBD1. The germline gives CDR1 SEHNR, CDR2 FQNEAQ (reference sequence). The V gene end was trimmed by 1 base and the J gene end by 7 bases; junction bases not matched to a gene: 8. The CDR3 spans 16 residues. The CDR3 region is CASSLVLRTGSEKLFF. The CDR3 DNA follows: TGTGCCAGCAGCTTAGTCCTCCGGACAGGGAGTGAAAAACTGTTTTTT.